This TCR beta chain was sequenced during a study of cytomegalovirus exposure and HLA in healthy donors. The study, taken as a whole, reports: Most observed TCR sequences were rare, whereas some public TCRs were detected in many donors. Cytomegalovirus-associated TCR beta chains were listed, numbering 150 to 200.

PCR was performed using 60 Vbeta and 13 Jbeta primers. Sequenced by immunoSEQ multiplex PCR; TCRdb stores in-frame clones only, minus some. The profile shows roughly 180,000 clones, about 80% of them singletons. Worth noting for this clone: Its specificity is not known.

The CDR3 sequence is 15 residues long. The germline V gene has CDR1 SGHTA and CDR2 FQGNSA. The V end lost 0 bases, the J end lost 6 bases, and 15 bases lay between the germline ends. The sequencing sample was made of PBMCs. The chain links TRBV7-2 to TRBJ2-7, with D perhaps matching TRBD2 (5 bases). The receptor was isolated from a man aged 18 to 35 in good health and CMV-seronegative. DNA for the CDR3: TGTGCCAGCAGCTTAGCGGACTCCGTTCTCCGCGAGCAGTACTTC. This gives the protein CASSLADSVLREQYF.